These 27 T cell receptor beta chains were sequenced from one sample in a study of response to subunit inactivated influenza vaccine. MiXCR, run by TCRdb on the RT-PCR reads, gives a single entry per CDR3 protein. This table has about 530,000 distinct CDR3 sequences, approximately 12% appearing once. Sequenced material: PBMCs from blood, taken roughly 6 weeks after vaccination. All receptors derive from a man aged 45 to 65 who received an inactivated influenza vaccine.

This chain links TRBV6-2 or TRBV6-3 with TRBJ2-6; D may be TRBD2 (5 bases). There are 14 residues in the CDR3. Germline-derived CDR1 and CDR2 are MNHEY and SVGEGT. V was cut by 6 bases and J by 0 bases, with 6 bases left in between. The CDR3 DNA reads TGTGCCAGCAGCCGGGACTCTGGGGCCAACGTCCTGACTTTC. It specifies CASSRDSGANVLTF.

The CDR3 sequence: CASSLYGTGKTNTQYF. The DNA of the CDR3 is TGCGCCAGCAGCTTGTACGGGACAGGGAAAACAAATACGCAGTATTTT. V usage is TRBV5-1 and J usage is TRBJ2-3; 9 bases are a match to TRBD1. This CDR3 comprises 16 residues. Looked up from germline, CDR1 is SGHRS and CDR2 is YFSETQ. V dropped 1 base and J dropped 7; count of bases not matched to a gene: 10.

This clonotype was seen a handful of times. This sequence joins TRBV7-2 and TRBJ2-5; the D gene is possibly TRBD2 (6 bases). Germline V gene sequence: CDR1 SGHTA, CDR2 FQGNSA. CDR3 length equals 15 residues. The V and J ends lost 6 bases and 2 bases respectively, with 16 bases between them. CDR3 loop: CASSTTLSGQETQYF. The CDR3 region has the DNA TGTGCCAGCAGTACAACGCTTAGCGGTCAAGAGACCCAGTACTTC.

The CDR3 spells CASRYRGSTDTQYF. In nucleotides, the CDR3 is TGTGCCAGCAGATACAGGGGTAGCACAGATACGCAGTATTTT. The V call is TRBV7-2, the J call TRBJ2-3, with TRBD1 identical over 7 bases. This CDR3 has 14 amino acids. The J segment lost 0 bases and the V segment lost 6 bases, leaving 3 bases of the junction unmatched. The germline gives CDR1 SGHTA, CDR2 FQGNSA.

This clonotype showed up many times. The genes are TRBV9 and TRBJ1-4; 9 positions match TRBD1. V gave up 4 bases and J gave up 8 bases; unmatched junction bases: 9. The germline V gene encodes CDR1 SGDLS and CDR2 YYNGEE. This CDR3 is 15 amino acids long. The CDR3 DNA reads TGTGCCAGCAGCCTTCGGACAGGGGAGGGCGAAAAACTGTTTTTT. Translated, it gives CASSLRTGEGEKLFF.

There are many counts of this clonotype. CDR3 amino acids: CASSYRDRGGYEQYF. Here the CDR3 DNA reads TGTGCCAGCAGCTATAGGGACAGGGGTGGCTACGAGCAGTACTTC. This chain links TRBV6-5 with TRBJ2-7; 10 positions agree with TRBD1. Looked up from germline, CDR1 is MNHEY and CDR2 is SVGAGI. The CDR3 is 15 residues long. V shed 6 bases, J shed 3 bases, and the junction held 8 bases outside the gene matches.

This clonotype was detected a few times. V usage is TRBV7-8 and J usage is TRBJ1-2; TRBD1 matches at 8 bases. This CDR3 is built from 17 residues. Germline trimming cut 1 base from V and 5 bases from J; bases unmatched to any gene: 12. Germline lookup yields CDR1 SGHVS and CDR2 FQNEAQ. The CDR3 nucleotides read TGTGCCAGCAGCTTAGGGGGGACAGGATTGGGGCTATATGGCTACACCTTC. Amino acids: CASSLGGTGLGLYGYTF. The variable domain in full, completed from reference TRBV7-8 and TRBJ1-2, reads GAGVSQSPRYKVAKRGQDVALRCDPISGHVSLFWYQQALGQGPEFLTYFQNEAQLDKSGLPSDRFFAERPEGSVSTLKIQRTQQEDSAVYLCASSLGGTGLGLYGYTFGSGTRLTVV.

This clonotype was seen a few times. This chain joins TRBV12-3 or TRBV12-4 and TRBJ1-2; no reliable D call. V was shortened by 3 bases and J by 8 bases, with 7 bases between the two germline ends. The CDR3 spans 11 residues. CDR3 nucleotides: TGTGCCAGCAGTTTTGGCGGAGGCTACACCTTC. Translation: CASSFGGGYTF.

The rearrangement joins TRBV20-1 to TRBJ2-5; no definite D call. The CDR3 extends over 12 amino acids. V lost 2 bases, J lost 1 base, and 5 bases lay in between. The V gene's germline CDR1 is DFQATT and CDR2 SNEGSKA (reference sequence). The CDR3 reads CSARLVQETQYF. The CDR3 DNA reads TGCAGTGCTAGACTGGTCCAAGAGACCCAGTACTTC.

CDR3 sequence reads: CASSLVGSGVNSPLHF. The CDR3 bases are TGTGCCAGCAGCTTAGTAGGGTCTGGGGTGAATTCACCCCTCCACTTT. The chain couples TRBV7-2 to TRBJ1-6; no firm D call. Germline lookup yields CDR1 SGHTA and CDR2 FQGNSA. This CDR3 has 16 residues. Trimming took off 1 base at V and 7 bases at J, with 14 bases between the two ends.

This clonotype was detected only a few times. This chain joins TRBV20-1 and TRBJ2-1; TRBD2 matches 13 bases. Looked up from germline, CDR1 is DFQATT and CDR2 is SNEGSKA (reference sequence). V dropped 3 bases and J dropped 0; count of bases not matched to a gene: 8. The CDR3 is 18 residues long. The CDR3 nucleotides are TGCAGTGCTAGGAGACTAGCGGGAGGTGGGGGCTCCTACAATGAGCAGTTCTTC. This codes for CSARRLAGGGGSYNEQFF.

There are a few counts of this clonotype. This chain joins TRBV4-3 and TRBJ2-7; D unresolved. V was clipped by 1 base and J by 2 bases, with 15 bases between them. Germline assignment: CDR1 LGHNA and CDR2 YSLEER. The CDR3 is 16 residues long. The CDR3 sequence is CASSQVAVTYPYEQYF. The DNA for the CDR3 is TGCGCCAGCAGCCAAGTTGCGGTGACCTACCCCTACGAGCAGTACTTC.

This clonotype was seen more than once but under ten times. An end of the junction differs from the germline gene, which may be a read error. The chain joins TRBV6-6 to TRBJ2-5, with D tentatively TRBD1 (6 bases). Per the germline V gene, CDR1 is MNHNY and CDR2 is SVGAGI (reference sequence). CDR3 length equals 13 residues. DNA for the CDR3: TGTGCCAGCAGTTCCGTCCGGACAGCGACCCGGTACTTC. Protein product: CASSSVRTATRYF.

This clonotype has more than one count but fewer than ten. This chain connects TRBV20-1 to TRBJ2-3, with TRBD2 identical over 8 bases. Trimming removed 6 bases from V and 3 bases from J; junction bases left unmatched: 14. Germline V gene data show CDR1 as DFQATT and CDR2 as SNEGSKA (reference sequence). The CDR3 loop spans 16 amino acids. The DNA for the CDR3 is TGCAGTGCGAGATTCAGCGGACTAGCTGGTACAGATACGCAGTATTTT. It is translated as CSARFSGLAGTDTQYF.

Only a few counts were recorded for this clonotype. The V call is TRBV5-6, the J call TRBJ2-3; 11 positions match TRBD1. The length of the CDR3 is 16 residues. With V trimmed by 4 bases and J by 5 bases, 9 bases remained unmatched. Germline CDR1 and CDR2: SGHDT and YYEEEE. The CDR3 DNA follows: TGTGCCAGCAGCCTTAGGACAGGGGGCGCGGTAGATACGCAGTATTTT. Amino acid sequence: CASSLRTGGAVDTQYF.

This clonotype was seen only a few times. This chain uses TRBV7-2 with TRBJ2-1; D gene uncertain. Trimming shortened V by 5 bases and J by 4 bases, and 15 bases separated the two germline ends. The germline V gene has CDR1 SGHTA and CDR2 FQGNSA. The CDR3 loop spans 15 amino acids. In DNA, the CDR3 is TGTGCCAGCAGCGTGTCGTCAGGAGTGTACAATGAGCAGTTCTTC. Translating it yields CASSVSSGVYNEQFF.

The chain couples TRBV4-3 to TRBJ2-1, with 12 positions matching TRBD2. Trimming at V came to 4 bases and at J to 8 bases, leaving 9 bases not matched to a gene. CDR3 length: 16 amino acids. Germline-derived CDR1 and CDR2 are LGHNA and YSLEER. The chain's CDR3 is CASSRDLAGGRYEQFF. CDR3 sequence (DNA): TGCGCCAGCAGCCGTGATCTAGCGGGGGGGCGATATGAGCAGTTCTTC.

This clonotype showed up just a few times. The J gene is TRBJ2-5, the V gene TRBV9; TRBD1 matches at 7 bases. Germline loops: CDR1 SGDLS, CDR2 YYNGEE. Trimming took 0 bases from V and 4 from J; bases not matched to a gene: 6. CDR3 length: 15 amino acids. The CDR3 loop reads CASSVEAGGRETQYF. The DNA for the CDR3 is TGTGCCAGCAGCGTAGAGGCAGGGGGTAGAGAGACCCAGTACTTC.

This clonotype was observed a handful of times. This chain joins TRBV7-8 and TRBJ2-1; 8 nucleotides align to TRBD2. The V segment lost 5 bases and the J segment 4 bases; nucleotides outside the gene matches: 10. Germline V gene data show CDR1 as SGHVS and CDR2 as FQNEAQ. There are 16 residues in the CDR3. The CDR3 reads CASSERVTSGYNEQFF. The CDR3 region has the DNA TGTGCCAGCAGCGAACGTGTCACTAGCGGTTACAATGAGCAGTTCTTC.

With regard to this clonotype: A junction end diverges from the germline sequence, so it may reflect a read error. The V call is TRBV9, the J call TRBJ2-1; 14 nucleotides align to TRBD2. CDR1 and CDR2 (germline): SGDLS, YYNGEE. The CDR3 sequence is 17 residues long. CDR3 DNA sequence: TGTGCCAGCAGCACCGGACTAGCGGGGGGTACTAACAATGGGCAGTTCTTC. Translating gives CASSTGLAGGTNNGQFF. Supplemented by reference TRBV9 and TRBJ2-1, the full variable domain reads DSGVTQTPKHLITATGQRVTLRCSPRSGDLSVYWYQQSLDQGLQFLIQYYNGEERAKGNILERFSAQQFPDLHSELNLSSLELGDSALYFCASSTGLAGGTNNGQFFGPGTRLTVL.

Worth noting for this clonotype: A much more abundant neighbour one base away suggests this may be a read error. This sequence joins TRBV10-3 and TRBJ1-5; D might be TRBD1 (5 bases). From germline, CDR1 is ENHRY and CDR2 SYGVKD. This CDR3 spans 11 amino acids. CDR3 in amino acids: CVISGGEVIHF. Written as DNA, the CDR3 is TGTGTCATCAGTGGAGGGGAAGTTATCCATTTT.

This chain links TRBV10-1 with TRBJ2-3; D not certain. Germline V gives CDR1 WNHNN, CDR2 SYGVQD (reference sequence). V lost 2 bases to trimming and J lost 3 bases, with 9 bases between them. The CDR3 length is 14 residues. The CDR3 nucleotides are TGCGCCAGCAGTGAGGTGAAGGTTACAGATACGCAGTATTTT. Translating it yields CASSEVKVTDTQYF.

Only a few counts were recorded for this clonotype. This chain connects TRBV6-1 to TRBJ2-6; D possibly matches TRBD1 or TRBD2 (5 bases each). The CDR3 sequence is 16 residues long. Germline values: CDR1 MNHNS, CDR2 SASEGT. Deletions cut 6 bases from V and 4 bases from J, with 16 bases between. In nucleotides, the CDR3 is TGTGCCAGCAGCCGGGACCCCCAGGGAGGGGCCAACGTCCTGACTTTC. Translation: CASSRDPQGGANVLTF.

As DNA, the CDR3 is TGTGCCAGCAATCCGGAGCGGGGCGCGGGGACCGGGGAGCTGTTTTTT. It codes for CASNPERGAGTGELFF. The chain uses TRBV6-1 and TRBJ2-2; TRBD2 agrees at 7 bases. Germline CDR1 reads MNHNS; CDR2 reads SASEGT. This CDR3 comprises 16 residues. The V gene end was trimmed by 7 bases and the J gene end by 5 bases; junction bases not matched to a gene: 13.

The table lists this clonotype with a few counts. This chain links TRBV20-1 with TRBJ2-6; 9 bases match TRBD1. J gave up 2 bases and V 4 bases, and 12 bases lay outside the gene matches. This CDR3 spans 18 amino acids. Germline CDR1 reads DFQATT; CDR2 reads SNEGSKA (reference sequence). The CDR3 bases are TGCAGTGCTAACAACAGGGGGCGTGAAAGTCCTGGGGCCAACGTCCTGACTTTC. Translation gives CSANNRGRESPGANVLTF.

This clonotype was seen repeatedly, ten times or more. DNA for the CDR3: TGCGCCAGCAGCTTGGACGGTCCGGGGTACGAGCAGTACTTC. This sequence encodes CASSLDGPGYEQYF. This rearrangement joins TRBV5-1 to TRBJ2-7, with D possibly being TRBD2 (5 bases). Germline lookup yields CDR1 SGHRS and CDR2 YFSETQ. This CDR3 contains 14 residues. The V end was cut by 0 bases, the J end by 4 bases, with 11 bases between.

The genes are TRBV7-8 and TRBJ2-3; TRBD2 agrees at 8 bases. There are 16 residues in the CDR3. After removal of 1 base from V and 1 base from J, the junction contained 4 bases not matched to a gene. Germline V gives CDR1 SGHVS, CDR2 FQNEAQ. The CDR3 nucleotides are TGTGCCAGCAGCTTAGGGTCGCGGGGGGGCACAGATACGCAGTATTTT. This codes for CASSLGSRGGTDTQYF. Supplemented by reference TRBV7-8 and TRBJ2-3, the full variable domain reads GAGVSQSPRYKVAKRGQDVALRCDPISGHVSLFWYQQALGQGPEFLTYFQNEAQLDKSGLPSDRFFAERPEGSVSTLKIQRTQQEDSAVYLCASSLGSRGGTDTQYFGPGTRLTVL.